One sample yielded the 2 T cell receptor beta chains listed below, sequenced in a study of regulatory T cells in long-lasting Graves disease. Construction of TCR beta libraries relied on iRepertoire HTBI primers and on Arm-PCR targeting CDR3 regions. TCRdb re-derived calls from the multiplex PCR reads in MiXCR, one entry per CDR3 protein. The sample lists about 460,000 distinct CDR3 sequences, about 14% occurring once. Noted time point: newly diagnosed GD, antithyroid drugs for less than 3 months. PBMC RNA served as the TCR library source. These records were also assigned to another study, of T cells in Graves' hyperthyroidism and ophthalmopathy.

The material was peripheral blood mononuclear cells (PBMCs), obtained at new diagnosis, from a patient treated with antithyroid drugs. Every receptor here comes from a woman between 50 and 59 years old with Graves disease.

Ten or more counts support this clonotype. The chain employs TRBV6-1 and TRBJ2-2; maybe TRBD2 (6 bases). There are 14 residues in the CDR3. Germline V CDR1 and CDR2: MNHNS, SASEGT. V lost 7 bases to trimming and J lost 1 base, with 10 bases between them. CDR3 region: CASKISGNTGELFF. DNA of the CDR3: TGTGCCAGCAAGATTAGCGGGAACACCGGGGAGCTGTTTTTT.

The sample holds many counts of this clonotype. The chain recombines TRBV18 with TRBJ2-3; 8 bases are a match to TRBD1. Germline V gene sequence: CDR1 KGHSH, CDR2 LQKENI. The ends lost 3 bases at V and 8 bases at J; junction bases unmatched: 13. The CDR3 extends over 16 amino acids. The CDR3 DNA is TGTGCCAGCTCACCGTCGGGACAGGTGGGCGAAGGTACGCAGTATTTT. It yields the protein CASSPSGQVGEGTQYF.